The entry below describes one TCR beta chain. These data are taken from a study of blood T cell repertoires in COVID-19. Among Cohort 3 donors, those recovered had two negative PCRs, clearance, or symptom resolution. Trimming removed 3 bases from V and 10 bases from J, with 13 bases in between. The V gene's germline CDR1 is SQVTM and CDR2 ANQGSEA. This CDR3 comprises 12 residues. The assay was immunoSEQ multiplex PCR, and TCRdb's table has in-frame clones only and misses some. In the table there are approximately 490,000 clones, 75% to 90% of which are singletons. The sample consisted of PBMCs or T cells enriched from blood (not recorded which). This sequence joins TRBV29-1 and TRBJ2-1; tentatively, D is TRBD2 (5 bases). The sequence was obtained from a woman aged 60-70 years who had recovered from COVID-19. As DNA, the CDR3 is TGCAGCGTTGATCACGGGAAAAGGGAGCAGTTCTTC. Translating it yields CSVDHGKREQFF.